Included here is one T cell receptor beta chain sequence, with context. What it binds is unknown. Primers for the PCR totalled 60 Vbeta and 13 Jbeta. In the source study's methods: A later analysis tallied about 80 million unique TCR beta chains, 8.5 million to 11 million of them shared. Profiled with immunoSEQ multiplex PCR; TCRdb holds only in-frame clones, not every one. V, J and clone size reflect that table, while D and trimming were determined from the DNA. Here the sample spans hundreds of thousands of clones, just over 70% being singletons. The sample originates from a study of cytomegalovirus exposure and HLA in healthy donors. Overall study: Sequencing of 150 million to 200 million T cells in an earlier analysis found 100 million to 140 million unique TCR beta sequences. General observations from the study: 150 to 200 TCR beta chains were listed as cytomegalovirus-associated. A reported reduction in N-insertions relative to the roughly 700-donor mean was seen in an Asian-associated ancestry cluster in a later analysis.

The germline V gene has CDR1 MGHRA and CDR2 YSYEKL. V lost 6 bases and J lost 0; bases outside the gene matches: 6. The CDR3 consists of 15 residues. What was sequenced was PBMCs. The chain carries TRBV4-1 and TRBJ2-7, with 9 bases that match TRBD2. The sequence came from a female donor in good health and CMV-seronegative. DNA for the CDR3: TGCGCCAGCAGTTTTAATAGCGGGAGCTCCTACGAGCAGTACTTC. Amino acid sequence: CASSFNSGSSYEQYF.